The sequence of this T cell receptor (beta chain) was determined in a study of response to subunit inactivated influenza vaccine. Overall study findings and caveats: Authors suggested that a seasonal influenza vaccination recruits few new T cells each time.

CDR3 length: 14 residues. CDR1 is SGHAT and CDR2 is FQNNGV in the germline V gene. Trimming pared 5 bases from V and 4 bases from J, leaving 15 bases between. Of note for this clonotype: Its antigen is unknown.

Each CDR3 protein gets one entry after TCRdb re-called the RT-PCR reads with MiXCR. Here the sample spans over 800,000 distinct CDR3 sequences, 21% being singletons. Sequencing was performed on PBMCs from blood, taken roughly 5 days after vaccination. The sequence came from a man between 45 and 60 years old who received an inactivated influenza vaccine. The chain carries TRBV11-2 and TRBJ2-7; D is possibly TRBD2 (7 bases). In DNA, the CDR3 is TGTGCCAGCAGCGAATCCGGGGGGCCGTACGAGCAGTACTTC. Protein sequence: CASSESGGPYEQYF.